One sample yielded the 9 T cell receptor beta chains listed below, sequenced in a study of T cells in Graves' hyperthyroidism and ophthalmopathy. Researchers took RNA transcripts and amplified the TCR beta CDR3 regions from them. The primer set for the first-round RT-PCR of the TCR CDR3 was HTBI. MiXCR, applied by TCRdb to the multiplex PCR reads, yields one record per CDR3 protein. The sample lists about 420,000 distinct CDR3 sequences; roughly an eighth were seen once. Sequencing was performed on blood. The receptor source for this set is a woman aged 18 to 35 with Graves' hyperthyroidism.

This clonotype has more than one count but fewer than ten. J is TRBJ2-3 and V is TRBV5-6; unclear D gene. CDR1 and CDR2 from the germline V gene are SGHDT and YYEEEE. The CDR3 is 16 residues long. Trimming took off 1 base at V and 5 bases at J, with 17 bases between the two ends. The CDR3 spells CASSLFHKTWEDTQYF. CDR3 DNA sequence: TGTGCCAGCAGCTTGTTTCACAAGACCTGGGAAGATACGCAGTATTTT.

Turning to this clonotype: A much larger clone differs by one base, so this may be a read error. The chain is built from TRBV12-3 or TRBV12-4 and TRBJ2-7; the D is unclear. V was cut by 3 bases and J by 7 bases, with 7 bases left in between. The CDR3 spans 11 residues. CDR3 nucleotides: TGTGCCAGCAGTTTTAATAGTGAGCAGTACTTC. Protein: CASSFNSEQYF.

The chain recombines TRBV4-2 with TRBJ2-7; possible D gene TRBD1, 5 bases. Germline V CDR1 and CDR2: LGHNA, YNFKEQ. Trimming cost V 4 bases and J 1 base, with 17 bases left between them. The CDR3 spans 16 residues. CDR3 loop: CASSPGTGKGSYEQYF. CDR3 coding DNA: TGTGCCAGCAGCCCGGGCACTGGCAAGGGGTCCTACGAGCAGTACTTC.

This clonotype was found once. V usage is TRBV18 and J usage is TRBJ2-7; no clear D. Germline V gene lookup returns CDR1 KGHSH and CDR2 LQKENI. Trimming shortened V by 3 bases and J by 2 bases, and 8 bases separated the two germline ends. The CDR3 runs 13 residues. The CDR3 DNA sequence: TGTGCCAGCTCACCCCAGGCTACCTACGAGCAGTACTTC. Amino acids: CASSPQATYEQYF.

The chain carries TRBV4-1 and TRBJ1-5; D is unresolved. The V and J ends lost 3 bases and 7 bases respectively, with 10 bases between them. Germline CDR1 is MGHRA and CDR2 is YSYEKL. The CDR3 is 13 residues long. The CDR3 nucleotides read TGCGCCAGCAGCCACGGTCGGAAACAGCCCCAGCATTTT. It encodes CASSHGRKQPQHF.

The table lists this clonotype with many counts. This chain joins TRBV3-1 and TRBJ1-2; D is unclear. This CDR3 comprises 17 residues. CDR1 and CDR2 (germline): LGHDT, YNNKEL (reference sequence). The ends were cut back, 1 base at V and 4 bases at J, with 19 bases in the middle. Here the CDR3 DNA reads TGTGCCAGCAGCCAAGGAAGCCTCATCGAACGGGGCTATGGCTACACCTTC. This encodes CASSQGSLIERGYGYTF.

This clonotype came up many times. The chain recombines TRBV7-8 with TRBJ2-7, with 8 bases lining up with TRBD2. Trimming took 3 bases from V and 3 from J; bases not matched to a gene: 4. Germline loops: CDR1 SGHVS, CDR2 FQNEAQ. The CDR3 is 14 amino acids. The CDR3 protein is CASSLKRESYEQYF. CDR3 bases: TGTGCCAGCAGCTTGAAGCGGGAGAGCTACGAGCAGTACTTC. The whole variable domain, filled in from reference TRBV7-8 and TRBJ2-7, reads GAGVSQSPRYKVAKRGQDVALRCDPISGHVSLFWYQQALGQGPEFLTYFQNEAQLDKSGLPSDRFFAERPEGSVSTLKIQRTQQEDSAVYLCASSLKRESYEQYFGPGTRLTVT.

This clonotype was counted ten times or more. The chain employs TRBV2 and TRBJ1-1; TRBD1 matches 7 bases. Germline CDR1 reads SNHLY; CDR2 reads FYNNEI. The trim removed 5 bases at V and 1 base at J, leaving 7 bases unmatched. This CDR3 has 15 residues. The CDR3 region is CASSLTGRGNTEAFF. In DNA form, the CDR3 reads TGTGCCAGCAGTTTGACAGGGAGGGGGAACACTGAAGCTTTCTTT.

This clonotype has at least ten counts. This chain links TRBV20-1 with TRBJ2-5; D not resolved. Germline V gene sequence: CDR1 DFQATT, CDR2 SNEGSKA (reference sequence). V was pared by 6 bases and J by 2 bases, with 13 bases between. This CDR3 spans 13 amino acids. DNA for the CDR3: TGCAGTGCCCCTTTGTCCCTTCAAGAGACCCAGTACTTC. It is translated as CSAPLSLQETQYF.